This TCR beta chain was retrieved from a study of cytomegalovirus exposure and HLA in healthy donors (dated by TCRdb to 2017 to 2019). Notes on the research overall: In an earlier analysis of 587 of the donors, 250 to 300 Gb of sequence data and 90 million to 120 million unique TCR beta sequences from about 180 million T cells were reported. About 280 gigabases of sequencing data and approximately 85 million unique TCR sequences were included in an early release covering roughly 600 HLA-typed donors. The genetic ancestry cluster associated with self-reported Caucasian donors included around four fifths of the roughly 360 genotyped donors. The study aimed to test whether cataloging public T cell receptors could reveal signatures of past pathogen exposure. The study profiled the T cell repertoires of around 700 subjects by immunosequencing and related them to cytomegalovirus serostatus. In addition to the first cohort of 666 subjects, a separate validation cohort of approximately 110 different subjects was used. To predict cytomegalovirus infection status, the study combined high-throughput TCR immunosequencing, statistical association of individual TCRs with disease status, and machine learning. To study patterns of TCR occurrence, a later analysis re-analyzed previously published TCR beta repertoires from 550 to 800 donors and added high-resolution HLA genotyping. The later analysis used no new phenotypic data to find candidate immune exposures, relying instead on TCR beta sequences and their occurrence across donors. An earlier analysis of some 600 of the donors applied high-throughput TCR beta sequencing to assess whether each TCR beta V gene segment acted as functional or pseudogenic. Alongside the repertoire data, information on donor age, sex, ethnicity and CMV serostatus was compiled. A later genetic analysis used genome-wide SNP genotypes for about three fifths of the roughly 700 donors, treating that subset as a discovery cohort. Every discovery cohort repertoire had been produced on one sequencing platform. Both class I and class II loci were covered by HLA typing, at four-digit resolution. Typing coverage varied by locus: roughly 629-630 donors for A, B, C, DRB1 and DQB1; approximately 560 for DQA1; approximately 610 for DPA1; under 490 for DPB1. Roughly 5 DR-DQ haplotypes were handled as single units for association and clustering because linkage in the cohort was strong. Among some 410 genotyped donors of the cohort, an average of approximately 240,000 unique TCR beta nucleotide sequences was sequenced per donor, of which about 18% were non-productive. The paper's findings and limits, for the study overall: Several of the top co-occurrence clusters appeared to be linked to parvovirus B19, influenza, CMV and Epstein-Barr virus, according to a later analysis. When HLA alleles, especially DR and DQ, strongly co-occurred, TCR associations were difficult to assign to individual alleles. In vitro tests confirmed that three of the cytomegalovirus-associated TCR beta chains recognize cytomegalovirus antigens. Most TCR sequences were seen in very few donors, while some public TCRs were found in many individuals. The earlier analysis of 450 to 700 of the donors excluded roughly 17 rarely observed V segments, including chromosome 9 orphons, because counts were too low. A total of 150 to 200 TCR beta chains were listed by the study as associated with cytomegalovirus. V-gene and J-gene trimming of TCR beta chains was associated with a missense DCLRE1C variant in a later genetic analysis, and the association was replicated in an independent cohort. According to a later analysis, most CMV-associated TCR beta chains appeared to be HLA-restricted, and the HLA associations seemed to be driven largely by CMV exposure. The classifier was reported to diagnose cytomegalovirus status with high specificity and sensitivity in both the original cohort and the validation cohort. The authors suggested that the approach could potentially be generalized to other disease states and immunological phenotypes. A later analysis found that TCR association rates varied across HLA loci, with DRB1 alleles showing the most associated TCRs and HLA-C alleles the fewest. A further reported finding was that TCR beta sequences accurately predicted the HLA-A and HLA-B alleles for most subjects in the first cohort. A later genetic analysis reported fewer N-insertions in productive TCRs among donors in an Asian-associated ancestry cluster than the roughly 700-donor mean. At a false discovery rate of 0.05, a later analysis linked about 17,000 TCR beta sequences to specific HLA alleles. Correlated functional status among segregating V segments might reflect linkage disequilibrium, but an unknown experimental factor could not be ruled out. Because HLA typing was missing for some donors at each locus, association tests included only the typed subset. CMV serostatus was the only immune exposure information available for the cohort. Sequencing depth was assumed to be roughly uniform across donors in the presence/absence analyses, though that assumption may not hold. An earlier analysis of around 600 of the donors showed that most TCR beta V segments appeared in productive rearrangements either about 87% or about 30% of the time, which broadly matched IMGT annotations. A cluster of highly shared sequence variants was judged likely to be a technical artifact of the sequencing pipeline. This cohort had only TCR beta chains sequenced, and the lack of alpha or paired-chain data limited which features could be detected. Compared with equally common non-associated chains, HLA-associated TCR beta chains in a later analysis were more clonally expanded and had lower generation probabilities. Some IMGT-functional V segments, including TRBV6-2 and TRBV6-3, could not be told apart with the 87-base-pair reads, so those segments were excluded.

Points on this clone: The antigen this receptor binds is unknown. Within one base of it there is no much larger clone, and no base qualities were kept.

Relative to germline, V is missing 4 bases and J is missing 3 bases, with 6 bases of the junction outside any gene match. The germline V gene (reference sequence) sets CDR1 to SGHNT and CDR2 to YYREEE. Taken from cysteine to phenylalanine, the CDR3 has 15 residues. CDR3 DNA only is kept here, 45 bases in frame from base 1. The cohort consisted of approximately 690 healthy bone marrow donors. All cohort members were sampled while nominally healthy, although unrecorded immune exposures were likely present. The donor was CMV seronegative and belonged to the group of several hundred seronegative cohort members. A peripheral blood sample was collected from each donor, and TCR beta sequencing was performed on peripheral blood mononuclear cells. The Qiagen DNeasy Blood Extraction Kit was used to extract genomic DNA from the blood cell samples. To prepare the library, the immunoSEQ multiplex PCR assay was applied. A mixture of 60 forward primers for TCR Vbeta segments and 13 reverse primers for TCR Jbeta segments was used in the multiplex PCR. The CDR3 region of rearranged TCR beta genes was amplified from genomic DNA with a multiplex PCR assay. Amplified TCR beta libraries were sequenced as 87-base-pair reads on the Illumina HiSeq System. In the paper's pipeline: In a later analysis, tens of millions of unique TCR beta chains were counted across the roughly 670 repertoires, and approximately 11 million of these chains were shared by at least two donors. To remove PCR and sequencing errors, raw reads were error-corrected and collapsed into unique sequences using a nearest-neighbor algorithm that merged closely related sequences. To assign V, D and J gene segments, CDR3 sequences were aligned to IMGT reference sequences. For a sequence to be retained, a match of at least six nucleotides to both a V gene segment and a J gene segment was required. Rearrangements were classified as productive when the CDR3 lacked stop codons and remained in frame with V and J, and all other rearrangements were classified as non-productive. Following IMGT convention, CDR3 was defined as the stretch from the second conserved V-encoded cysteine up to the conserved J-encoded phenylalanine. Sequences without an unambiguous match to a single V gene segment were excluded from the earlier analysis of almost 600 of the donors. In an earlier analysis of approximately 560 of the donors, a V segment was called functional when productive rearrangements were above 56.7%, and segregating when the standard deviation between donors exceeded 5%. A statistical classification framework was developed to diagnose cytomegalovirus status using the catalog of TCR beta chain sequences. In a later analysis, V and J genes were assigned by comparing TCR nucleotide sequences against IMGT/GENE-DB human TR gene sequences. The TCRdist pipeline was used in a later analysis to assign CDR3 sequences and most-parsimonious VDJ recombination scenarios. In a later analysis, each TCR beta chain was defined by its CDR3 amino acid sequence together with its V-gene family, and reads without a unique V-gene family were excluded. In a later analysis, 500 to 700 highly shared, low-generation-probability nucleotide sequences were removed to address suspected cross-contamination and a sequencing artifact. A later analysis calculated a clonal expansion index for each public chain from normalized within-repertoire ranks of inferred template counts. A later analysis computed generation probabilities with a VDJ recombination model fitted to out-of-frame rearrangements, and checked the results against IGoR. In a later analysis, TCR-TCR, TCR-HLA and TCR-CMV co-occurrence was scored with hypergeometric tests, and a repertoire-size bias correction was applied to TCR pairs. To estimate false discovery rates, a later analysis permuted the HLA or CMV assignments 20 times. In a later analysis, co-occurring TCRs were grouped using DBSCAN, and TCRdist sequence similarity was added for clustering within HLA-allele-positive subsets. Repertoires with fewer than 30,000 or more than 120,000 public chains were left out of co-occurrence clustering, as were a handful of repertoires with anomalous nucleotide sharing. The clones in this table, taken by TCRdb from immuneACCESS, are in-frame only. Not every clone is retained; where verified, under half of the shortfall comes from an unresolved V gene, and the cause of the rest is unknown. The D gene and trimming were derived from the DNA, and the V and J assignments and clone size from that table. This sample lists 150,000 to 200,000 clones; around 82% were detected once. 1.5% to 2% of the sample goes to the ten largest clones.

The TCR comes from a man between 18 and 29 years old in good health and CMV-seronegative. The V and J segments used are TRBV5-4 and TRBJ2-7; a stretch of 11 junction bases matches TRBD2. The specimen was PBMCs. The CDR3 loop reads CASSGSGGAGYEQYF. The nucleotides read TGTGCCAGCAGCGGTAGCGGGGGGGCGGGCTACGAGCAGTACTTC.